One and the same sample provided the 31 T cell receptor beta chains below, sequenced in a study of graft-versus-host responses after intestinal transplantation. The assay was immunoSEQ multiplex PCR, and TCRdb's table has in-frame clones only and misses some. This sample has some 140,000 clones, with about 90% found just once. No antigen is known for these receptors. Specimen: unstimulated CD4+ T cells sorted from spleen or lymph node cells, collected before intestinal transplant. The receptors derive from a human donor who received an intestinal transplant.

V usage is TRBV19 and J usage is TRBJ2-6; the D is unclear. Deletions cut 7 bases from V and 0 bases from J, with 13 bases between. The CDR3 contains 16 residues. From germline, CDR1 is LNHDA and CDR2 SQIVND (reference sequence). CDR3 residues: CASTIGRPSGANVLTF. CDR3 bases: TGTGCCAGTACCATAGGAAGGCCCTCTGGGGCCAACGTCCTGACTTTC.

J is TRBJ2-5 and V is TRBV7-2, with a possible D match to TRBD2 (5 bases). The CDR3 consists of 17 residues. Trimming pared 5 bases from V and 2 bases from J, leaving 21 bases between. Germline lookup yields CDR1 SGHTA and CDR2 FQGNSA. The CDR3 bases are TGTGCCAGCAGCCCCCGAGGTCCGGGGAAGCTTCAAGAGACCCAGTACTTC. Protein: CASSPRGPGKLQETQYF.

The chain links TRBV19 to TRBJ2-5, with D uncertain. V shed 7 bases and J shed 1 base, with 10 bases lying between them. Germline-derived CDR1 and CDR2 are LNHDA and SQIVND (reference sequence). This CDR3 comprises 13 residues. The CDR3 nucleotides read TGTGCCAGTACCGCCTCAGGCCAAGAGACCCAGTACTTC. Its translation: CASTASGQETQYF.

This chain uses TRBV28 with TRBJ1-1, with TRBD1 matching over 7 bases. Unmatched junction bases numbered 1, after V lost 2 bases and J lost 1 base. Germline V gives CDR1 MDHEN, CDR2 SYDVKM. The CDR3 is made up of 14 amino acids. CDR3 in amino acids: CASSLRQGNTEAFF. CDR3 DNA: TGTGCCAGCAGTTTAAGACAGGGGAACACTGAAGCTTTCTTT.

The CDR3 is CASSRTGLAGGSSYNEQFF. CDR3 DNA: TGTGCCAGCAGTCGGACGGGACTAGCGGGAGGGAGCTCCTACAATGAGCAGTTCTTC. The chain joins TRBV27 to TRBJ2-1; 16 nucleotides agree with TRBD2. Germline V lookup: CDR1 MNHEY, CDR2 SMNVEV (reference sequence). There are 19 residues in the CDR3. The junction had 7 bases not matched to a gene; V was cut back by 5 bases and J by 0 bases.

Concerning this clone: Other DNA variants within this sample encode the same CDR3. The chain employs TRBV27 and TRBJ2-7; TRBD2 matches at 15 bases. The junction had 11 bases not matched to a gene; V was cut back by 6 bases and J by 5 bases. The CDR3 runs to 17 residues. Germline assignment: CDR1 MNHEY and CDR2 SMNVEV (reference sequence). CDR3 sequence (DNA): TGTGCCAGCAGCCGTGCCGCCGGGACTAGCGGGAGGAACGAGCAGTACTTC. Its protein product is CASSRAAGTSGRNEQYF.

This chain uses TRBV2 with TRBJ2-1, with 7 nucleotides matching TRBD2. The ends lost 4 bases at V and 3 bases at J; junction bases unmatched: 6. Looked up from germline, CDR1 is SNHLY and CDR2 is FYNNEI. The CDR3 consists of 15 residues. CDR3 DNA: TGTGCCAGCAGTGCATCTAGCGGAAGCTACAATGAGCAGTTCTTC. Residues: CASSASSGSYNEQFF.

The J gene is TRBJ1-5, the V gene TRBV6-1; 8 bases map to TRBD1. CDR1 is MNHNS and CDR2 is SASEGT in the germline V gene. CDR3 length: 15 amino acids. The V gene end was trimmed by 4 bases and the J gene end by 4 bases; junction bases not matched to a gene: 6. CDR3 bases: TGTGCCAGCAGTGCCCGGGACAGGCAGAATCAGCCCCAGCATTTT. It codes for CASSARDRQNQPQHF.

The chain recombines TRBV2 with TRBJ1-5, with 7 nucleotides matching TRBD1. The trim removed 3 bases at V and 1 base at J, leaving 3 bases unmatched. The germline V gene has CDR1 SNHLY and CDR2 FYNNEI. The CDR3 loop spans 15 amino acids. The CDR3 loop is CASSESRGSNQPQHF. The DNA for the CDR3 is TGTGCCAGCAGTGAGTCCAGGGGGAGCAATCAGCCCCAGCATTTT.

The chain is built from TRBV5-4 and TRBJ1-2; D perhaps matches TRBD1 (6 bases). CDR1 is SGHNT, CDR2 YYREEE, per germline (reference sequence). The CDR3 contains 13 residues. V lost 0 bases to trimming and J lost 7 bases, with 10 bases between them. For the CDR3, the DNA is TGTGCCAGCAGCTTGGACAGGGAGGGTGGCTACACCTTC. Residues: CASSLDREGGYTF.

The gene calls are TRBV7-6 and TRBJ2-3, with D unclear. This CDR3 has 14 amino acids. From germline, CDR1 is SGHVS and CDR2 FNYEAQ. The germline V and J ends were trimmed by 3 bases and 6 bases, with 13 bases remaining between them. CDR3 coding DNA: TGTGCCAGCAGCTTTACCGCTACCACGGATACGCAGTATTTT. Translation gives CASSFTATTDTQYF. The variable domain in full, with the rest retrieved from reference TRBV7-6 and TRBJ2-3, is GAGVSQSPRYKVTKRGQDVALRCDPISGHVSLYWYRQALGQGPEFLTYFNYEAQQDKSGLPNDRFSAERPEGSISTLTIQRTEQRDSAMYRCASSFTATTDTQYFGPGTRLTVL.

V is TRBV14 and J is TRBJ2-6; D unclear. CDR3 size: 16 residues. V was trimmed by 0 bases and J by 2 bases, leaving 8 bases between them. The germline V gene has CDR1 SGHDN and CDR2 FVKESK. CDR3 protein: CASSQERTTGANVLTF. CDR3 in DNA: TGTGCCAGCAGCCAAGAGCGAACTACTGGGGCCAACGTCCTGACTTTC.

This clone appeared once. This chain connects TRBV5-1 to TRBJ2-5; TRBD1 agrees at 11 bases. The DNA end is more similar to TRBJ2-7, so the J call may be wrong. The germline V gene has CDR1 SGHRS and CDR2 YFSETQ. This CDR3 contains 15 residues. CDR3 amino acids: CASSYGTGGSYEQYF. CDR3 DNA sequence: TGCGCCAGCAGCTATGGGACAGGGGGGAGCTACGAGCAGTACTTC.

As DNA, the CDR3 is TGTGCCAGCAGTCCCCTACGGAGTATTTACAATGAGCAGTTCTTC. Its translation: CASSPLRSIYNEQFF. This chain joins TRBV28 and TRBJ2-1; unclear D gene. Per germline, CDR1 MDHEN and CDR2 SYDVKM. The V end was cut by 5 bases, the J end by 4 bases, with 15 bases between. The length of the CDR3 is 15 residues.

The genes are TRBV15 and TRBJ2-7; D remains unclear. CDR1 is LNHNV, CDR2 YYDKDF, per germline (reference sequence). This CDR3 has 13 amino acids. V lost 0 bases and J lost 6, with 9 bases in between. The DNA of the CDR3 is TGTGCCACCAGCAGAGATCCCCTCGGCGAGCAGTACTTC. This translates into CATSRDPLGEQYF.

The V call is TRBV10-3, the J call TRBJ1-2; TRBD1 aligns across 9 bases. V lost 2 bases to trimming and J lost 8 bases; unmatched junction nucleotides: 3. The CDR3 consists of 13 residues. Germline V gene lookup returns CDR1 ENHRY and CDR2 SYGVKD. The DNA of the CDR3 is TGTGCCATCAGTGAGGGGGACAGGGCCGGCTACACCTTC. It yields the protein CAISEGDRAGYTF.

This clone was detected once. V usage is TRBV28 and J usage is TRBJ2-3, with no clear D. The germline CDR1 and CDR2 sequences are MDHEN and SYDVKM. This CDR3 comprises 14 residues. V was trimmed by 4 bases and J by 2 bases, leaving 10 bases between them. The CDR3 bases are TGTGCCAGCAGTTCCGTATATTTCACAGATACGCAGTATTTT. Its translation: CASSSVYFTDTQYF. The full variable domain, with the rest looked up from reference TRBV28 and TRBJ2-3, is DVKVTQSSRYLVKRTGEKVFLECVQDMDHENMFWYRQDPGLGLRLIYFSYDVKMKEKGDIPEGYSVSREKKERFSLILESASTNQTSMYLCASSSVYFTDTQYFGPGTRLTVL.

The chain is built from TRBV11-2 and TRBJ1-2; 11 bases line up with TRBD1. The V gene's germline CDR1 is SGHAT and CDR2 FQNNGV. V was pared by 5 bases and J by 8 bases, with 7 bases of the junction left unmatched. CDR3 length: 14 residues. CDR3 sequence: CASSHGQGAQGYTF. CDR3 nucleotide sequence: TGTGCCAGCAGCCACGGACAGGGGGCGCAAGGCTACACCTTC.

The chain links TRBV10-3 to TRBJ1-1; D perhaps matches TRBD1 (6 bases). The V and J ends lost 10 bases and 5 bases respectively, with 17 bases between them. CDR3 length: 13 amino acids. Germline V lookup: CDR1 ENHRY, CDR2 SYGVKD. The CDR3 loop reads CATTGGAGTEAFF. The CDR3 nucleotides are TGTGCCACCACCGGGGGGGCCGGGACTGAAGCTTTCTTT.

V and J are TRBV7-3 and TRBJ2-7, with D tentatively TRBD1 (5 bases). The ends were cut back, 5 bases at V and 5 bases at J, with 16 bases in the middle. The CDR3 runs to 14 residues. Germline V gene data show CDR1 as SGHTA and CDR2 as FQGTGA. CDR3 residues: CASSPRAGKDEQYF. CDR3 nucleotide sequence: TGTGCCAGCAGCCCTAGAGCAGGGAAGGACGAGCAGTACTTC.

The J gene is TRBJ1-3, the V gene TRBV6-5; a possible D gene is TRBD1 (5 bases). V lost 2 bases, J lost 2 bases, and 13 bases lay in between. The length of the CDR3 is 16 residues. From germline, CDR1 is MNHEY and CDR2 SVGAGI. CDR3 sequence (DNA): TGTGCCAGCAGTTACGACAGCGTTTTGGCTGGAAACACCATATATTTT. Amino acid sequence: CASSYDSVLAGNTIYF.

This clone was recorded once. V gene TRBV5-5 combines with J gene TRBJ2-1, with 10 bases fitting TRBD1. V trimming: 1 base; J trimming: 2 bases; junction bases outside the gene matches: 6. Germline assignment: CDR1 SGHKS and CDR2 YYEKEE (reference sequence). The CDR3 extends over 17 amino acids. CDR3 sequence reads: CASSLRLGTGAYNEQFF. The CDR3 DNA follows: TGTGCCAGCAGCTTGCGGCTAGGGACAGGGGCCTACAATGAGCAGTTCTTC. Together with reference TRBV5-5 and TRBJ2-1, the CDR3 gives the full variable domain: DAGVTQSPTHLIKTRGQQVTLRCSPISGHKSVSWYQQVLGQGPQFIFQYYEKEERGRGNFPDRFSARQFPNYSSELNVNALLLGDSALYLCASSLRLGTGAYNEQFFGPGTRLTVL.

This chain connects TRBV6-5 to TRBJ2-1; maybe TRBD1 (5 bases). Trimming cost V 6 bases and J 2 bases, with 11 bases left between them. The V gene's germline CDR1 is MNHEY and CDR2 SVGAGI. The CDR3 runs 14 residues. The CDR3 loop is CASRRGLTYNEQFF. CDR3 sequence (DNA): TGTGCCAGCAGAAGGGGCCTTACCTACAATGAGCAGTTCTTC.

The gene calls are TRBV6-1 and TRBJ2-5, with 9 nucleotides matching TRBD1. The end of the DNA is better explained by TRBJ2-7, so the J call may be wrong. The germline V gene encodes CDR1 MNHNS and CDR2 SASEGT. The CDR3 length is 15 residues. CDR3 residues: CASSVFGQGPYEQYF. The DNA of the CDR3 is TGTGCCAGCAGTGTCTTCGGACAGGGGCCCTACGAGCAGTACTTC.

The chain recombines TRBV7-2 with TRBJ2-3, with 9 bases matching TRBD2. In germline, CDR1 is SGHTA, CDR2 FQGNSA. V lost 0 bases and J lost 2; bases outside the gene matches: 6. The CDR3 is 17 residues long. DNA for the CDR3: TGTGCCAGCAGCTTAGCGCGGCTAGCGGGGATCACAGATACGCAGTATTTT. It yields the protein CASSLARLAGITDTQYF.

V and J are TRBV7-9 and TRBJ1-1; D possibly corresponds to TRBD1 (5 bases). Between the trimmed V and J ends, which lost 5 bases and 4 bases, there was a span of 11 bases. Germline V gene data show CDR1 as SEHNR and CDR2 as FQNEAQ (reference sequence). This CDR3 comprises 13 residues. The CDR3 loop reads CASSITGFTEAFF. CDR3 nucleotides: TGTGCCAGCAGCATAACAGGTTTCACTGAAGCTTTCTTT. Filled out from reference TRBV7-9 and TRBJ1-1, the complete variable domain reads DTGVSQNPRHKITKRGQNVTFRCDPISEHNRLYWYRQTLGQGPEFLTYFQNEAQLEKSRLLSDRFSAERPKGSFSTLEIQRTEQGDSAMYLCASSITGFTEAFFGQGTRLTVV.

The sample holds a few counts of this clone. This chain connects TRBV5-4 to TRBJ1-1; D is undetermined. Trimming pared 0 bases from V and 4 bases from J, leaving 1 base between. Germline CDR1 is SGHNT and CDR2 is YYREEE (reference sequence). The length of the CDR3 is 11 residues. The CDR3 region is CASSLGTEAFF. CDR3 DNA: TGTGCCAGCAGCTTGGGCACTGAAGCTTTCTTT.

The chain combines TRBV23-1 with TRBJ2-7; D tentatively reads TRBD1 or TRBD2 (5 bases each). TRBV23-1 is an ORF, with its function uncertain. The germline V and J ends were trimmed by 2 bases and 2 bases, with 19 bases remaining between them. The CDR3 is 17 residues long. CDR3 DNA: TGCGCCAGCAGTCAACAAAGAGACGGCCGGGACCCCTACGAGCAGTACTTC. It is translated as CASSQQRDGRDPYEQYF.

About this clone itself: One end of the junction fails to match germline, which may point to a read error. V and J are TRBV9 and TRBJ2-1; D assignment may be TRBD1 or TRBD2 (5 bases each). This CDR3 contains 14 residues. Per the germline V gene, CDR1 is SGDLS and CDR2 is YYNGEE. In DNA form, the CDR3 reads TGTGCCAGCAGCGGAGGGGCGTCCCCCAATGAGCAGCTCTTC. This gives the protein CASSGGASPNEQLF.

This clone turned up a few times. This chain connects TRBV7-2 to TRBJ2-7, with 8 bases lining up with TRBD1. V trimming: 1 base; J trimming: 0 bases; junction bases outside the gene matches: 2. The germline V gene has CDR1 SGHTA and CDR2 FQGNSA. This CDR3 has 15 amino acids. The CDR3 reads CASSLDGTGSYEQYF. The CDR3 DNA reads TGTGCCAGCAGCTTAGATGGGACAGGCTCCTACGAGCAGTACTTC.

The chain is built from TRBV4-1 and TRBJ2-3; 9 positions agree with TRBD1. CDR1 and CDR2 from the germline V gene are MGHRA and YSYEKL. Trimming at V came to 1 base and at J to 6 bases, leaving 8 bases not matched to a gene. This CDR3 contains 16 residues. CDR3 nucleotides: TGCGCCAGCAGCCAAGGCCGGGACAGGGCCGTGGATACGCAGTATTTT. Its translation is CASSQGRDRAVDTQYF.